These T cell receptor beta chains were read from a single sample in a study of T cells in localized non-small cell lung cancer. Assay used: immunoSEQ multiplex PCR; TCRdb lists only in-frame clones, some missing. This table holds roughly 50,000 clones, 80% to 95% found once. Sequenced here: peripheral blood, sampled before any cancer treatment. The receptors originated from a man aged 35 to 69 with stage I lung adenocarcinoma. Each CDR3 is given with its conserved first and last residue. D genes are given only for firm matches. The size of a clone is reported for some rows only, either as once, few or many, or as a class for expanded clones.

j_call d_call clone_size v_call cdr3_nt cdr3_aa
TRBJ2-3 . . TRBV27 TGTGCCAGCAGCCCTCTTCCAGGGGTCGGGACAGATACGCAGTATTTT CASSPLPGVGTDTQYF
TRBJ2-7 . once TRBV7-9 TGTGCCAGCAGCTCCTCGGACTGGTCCTACGAGCAGTACTTC CASSSSDWSYEQYF
TRBJ1-1 TRBD1 . TRBV30 TGTGCCTGGAGTGGACAGGGATCCAGGGGGACTGAAGCTTTCTTT CAWSGQGSRGTEAFF
TRBJ1-3 . . TRBV6-6 TGTGCCAGCAGTTACCGTGGAGTTGCTGGAAACACCATATATTTT CASSYRGVAGNTIYF
TRBJ2-3 TRBD2 once TRBV5-1 TGCGCCAGCAGCTTAAGCGGGAGGCCAGATACGCAGTATTTT CASSLSGRPDTQYF
TRBJ1-1 . . TRBV5-6 TGTGCCAGCAGCACCGGGACAAACACTGAAGCTTTCTTT CASSTGTNTEAFF
TRBJ1-5 . few TRBV7-9 TGTGCCAGCAGCTCAGCAAATCAGCCCCAGCATTTT CASSSANQPQHF
TRBJ2-6 . . TRBV4-2 TGTGCCAGCAGCCAGGAGTATGGGGCCAACGTCCTGACTTTC CASSQEYGANVLTF
TRBJ2-7 . . TRBV25-1 TGTGCCAGCATGGGTGGACCCTGGAGCGACGAGCAGTACTTC CASMGGPWSDEQYF
TRBJ2-7 TRBD1 . TRBV9 TGTGCCAGCAGCGTAGGAGGACAGGCCGTCCTCTACGAGCAGTACTTC CASSVGGQAVLYEQYF
TRBJ1-3 . . TRBV5-5 TGTGCCAGCAGCAGCGGACAGACTTTTGGAAACACCATATATTTT CASSSGQTFGNTIYF
TRBJ1-2 . few TRBV27 TGTGCCAGCGGGTCTCGAGCTGCGTTCGGCGGCTACACCTTC CASGSRAAFGGYTF
TRBJ2-1 . . TRBV9 TGTGCCAGCAGCGTAGGAGGGAGAGGGTACAATGAGCAGTTCTTC CASSVGGRGYNEQFF
TRBJ1-2 . . TRBV7-3 TGTGCCAGCAGCTTATGGGCAGATTATGGCTACACCTTC CASSLWADYGYTF
TRBJ2-7 TRBD2 . TRBV6-6 TGTGCCAGCGGTGCCGCGGGAGGGATGTACGAGCAGTACTTC CASGAAGGMYEQYF
TRBJ2-1 . . TRBV5-4 TGTGCCAGTTCTCACGGGGACTATGAGCAGTTCTTC CASSHGDYEQFF
TRBJ2-5 . . TRBV5-6 TGTGCCAGCAGCTTGGATGTAGGGTCCGGGACCCAGTACTTC CASSLDVGSGTQYF
TRBJ1-5 TRBD1 . TRBV4-1 TGCGCCAGCAGCCAACACAGGGGAGACAATCAGCCCCAGCATTTT CASSQHRGDNQPQHF
TRBJ2-1 TRBD2 . TRBV4-2 TGTGCCAGCAGCTACGAACTAGCGGGAGGTTCTAATGAGCAGTTCTTC CASSYELAGGSNEQFF
TRBJ1-2 . . TRBV28 TGTGCCAGCAGTTTCACCGGGACCGGTGGCTACACCTTC CASSFTGTGGYTF
TRBJ1-4 TRBD1 . TRBV7-9 TGTGCCAGCAGTTTAGGGACAGGGCCCAATGAAAAACTGTTTTTT CASSLGTGPNEKLFF
TRBJ2-3 TRBD1 . TRBV7-9 TGTGCCAGCAGCCCTCCCCCGACAGGGGGTATCGCAGATACGCAGTATTTT CASSPPPTGGIADTQYF
TRBJ1-2 . . TRBV19 TGTGCCAGTAGTATTCGGCACTGGGGCTACACCTTC CASSIRHWGYTF
TRBJ2-2 TRBD2 . TRBV5-1 TGCGCCAGCAGCCCGGGACTAGCCACATTATCCGGGGAGCTGTTTTTT CASSPGLATLSGELFF
TRBJ2-7 . once TRBV7-8 TGTGCCAGCAGCCTTGACAGAACCTACGAGCAGTACTTC CASSLDRTYEQYF